The 10 T cell receptor beta chains listed next were all sequenced from one sample in a study of T-cell memory formation after mild COVID-19. One entry per CDR3 protein, called by TCRdb with MiXCR from the 5' RACE reads. Of 350,000 or so distinct CDR3 sequences listed, 13% were seen once; the top ten hold 20% to 25%. The sequencing input was PBMCs or a T cell subset sorted from them (not recorded which). These receptors came from a man aged 18 to 29 who had mild COVID-19 (a few samples of this study predate the infection). Cell type and time point are not known.

A few counts support this clonotype. V gene TRBV20-1 combines with J gene TRBJ2-7; a possible D gene is TRBD2 (5 bases). Germline V gives CDR1 DFQATT, CDR2 SNEGSKA (reference sequence). The CDR3 runs 14 residues. With 0 bases removed from V and 7 bases from J, the gap between germline ends came to 16 bases. The CDR3 spells CSARDDTSRGEQYF. CDR3 sequence (DNA): TGCAGTGCTAGAGATGATACGTCGCGAGGGGAGCAGTACTTC.

The chain employs TRBV28 and TRBJ1-1; D remains ambiguous. V was shortened by 8 bases and J by 2 bases, with 9 bases between the two germline ends. The CDR3 totals 12 residues. The germline V gene has CDR1 MDHEN and CDR2 SYDVKM. The DNA for the CDR3 is TGTGCCAGCGAGTCAGTAAACACTGAAGCTTTCTTT. It yields the protein CASESVNTEAFF.

A few counts support this clonotype. V and J are TRBV15 and TRBJ2-5; D unresolved. This CDR3 has 16 residues. Trimming left V 1 base short and J 1 base short, with 13 bases between. Germline-derived CDR1 and CDR2 are LNHNV and YYDKDF (reference sequence). The CDR3, as DNA: TGTGCCACCAGCAGAGTTAGGGAATCCGTCCAAGAGACCCAGTACTTC. Encoded protein: CATSRVRESVQETQYF.

This clonotype showed up many times. This sequence joins TRBV18 and TRBJ2-3, with D unclear. Germline V lookup: CDR1 KGHSH, CDR2 LQKENI. Trimming left V 3 bases short and J 0 bases short, with 4 bases between. The CDR3 extends over 13 amino acids. CDR3: CASSPDSTDTQYF. Written as DNA, the CDR3 is TGTGCCAGCTCACCGGACAGCACAGATACGCAGTATTTT.

The J gene is TRBJ1-2, the V gene TRBV24-1, with a weak D call TRBD1 (5 bases). Trimming cost V 7 bases and J 2 bases, with 16 bases left between them. Germline values: CDR1 KGHDR, CDR2 SFDVKD. This CDR3 spans 15 amino acids. Written as DNA, the CDR3 is TGTGCCACCAGGGCCGGGACGGATGCAAACTATGGCTACACCTTC. Translating it yields CATRAGTDANYGYTF.

This chain connects TRBV7-2 to TRBJ2-3, with no clear D. This CDR3 comprises 15 residues. Per germline, CDR1 SGHTA and CDR2 FQGNSA. V dropped 6 bases and J dropped 2 bases, with 15 bases sitting between them. This CDR3 is CASRTDGFSTDTQYF. CDR3 sequence (DNA): TGTGCCAGCAGAACCGACGGATTCTCCACAGATACGCAGTATTTT.

This clonotype was seen only a few times. This rearrangement joins TRBV9 to TRBJ2-5, with D perhaps given as TRBD1 or TRBD2 (5 bases each). Germline loops: CDR1 SGDLS, CDR2 YYNGEE. This CDR3 has 17 residues. V dropped 4 bases and J dropped 5 bases, with 24 bases sitting between them. Here the CDR3 reads CASSSTSIPGPGETQYF. In DNA form, the CDR3 reads TGTGCCAGCAGCAGCACTTCGATTCCGGGACCAGGGGAGACCCAGTACTTC.

This clonotype turned up a few times. The CDR3 region is CASTPLGGAAETQYF. The DNA for the CDR3 is TGTGCCAGCACCCCCTTGGGGGGGGCGGCGGAGACCCAGTACTTC. The chain combines TRBV6-6 with TRBJ2-5, with a tentative D call TRBD2 (7 bases). Trimming took 7 bases from V and 5 from J, leaving 20 bases between them. In germline, CDR1 is MNHNY, CDR2 SVGAGI (reference sequence). The CDR3 totals 15 residues.

This clonotype was picked up a small number of times. The V gene is TRBV5-1, the J gene TRBJ2-3, with 8 bases that match TRBD1. The CDR3 totals 15 residues. Trimming removed 5 bases from V and 5 bases from J; junction bases left unmatched: 10. CDR1 SGHRS and CDR2 YFSETQ come from the germline V gene. CDR3 in amino acids: CASRPGQGVLDTQYF. CDR3 nucleotide sequence: TGCGCCAGCAGACCCGGACAGGGAGTCTTAGATACGCAGTATTTT.

The chain combines TRBV7-2 with TRBJ1-1; the D is unclear. Trimming left V 0 bases short and J 0 bases short, with 5 bases between. Germline-derived CDR1 and CDR2 are SGHTA and FQGNSA. The CDR3 contains 14 residues. CDR3 loop: CASSLADMNTEAFF. DNA of the CDR3: TGTGCCAGCAGCTTAGCAGATATGAACACTGAAGCTTTCTTT.